Shown below are 23 T cell receptor beta chains from a single sample sequenced in a study of cytomegalovirus exposure and HLA in healthy donors. The repertoire was sequenced with immunoSEQ multiplex PCR; TCRdb's copy has only in-frame clones and lacks some. Of tens of thousands of clones listed, 92% are singletons. Sample: PBMCs. These receptors were collected from a man younger than 30 in good health and CMV-seronegative.

This clone is a singleton in its sample. The chain carries TRBV4-3 and TRBJ2-3, with TRBD1 matching over 8 bases. The CDR3 is 15 residues long. Germline V gives CDR1 LGHNA, CDR2 YSLEER. V shed 4 bases, J shed 4 bases, and the junction held 7 bases outside the gene matches. The CDR3 protein is CASSRDGQGSDTQYF. CDR3 in DNA: TGCGCCAGCAGCCGAGACGGACAGGGATCAGATACGCAGTATTTT.

The gene calls are TRBV18 and TRBJ2-7; 8 bases fit TRBD1. This CDR3 has 15 residues. The germline V gene has CDR1 KGHSH and CDR2 LQKENI. V lost 6 bases and J lost 1; bases outside the gene matches: 8. The CDR3 is CASSPDRGVSYEQYF. The CDR3 region has the DNA TGTGCCAGCTCGCCCGACAGGGGAGTGTCCTACGAGCAGTACTTC.

The chain employs TRBV10-3 and TRBJ1-1; D gene ambiguous. This CDR3 has 13 residues. V lost 3 bases, J lost 4 bases, and 9 bases lay in between. The germline V gene has CDR1 ENHRY and CDR2 SYGVKD. CDR3 in amino acids: CAISERGFTEAFF. DNA of the CDR3: TGTGCCATCAGTGAAAGAGGGTTCACTGAAGCTTTCTTT.

The chain combines TRBV5-4 with TRBJ2-2; tentatively, D is TRBD2 (5 bases). The V end was cut by 3 bases, the J end by 2 bases, with 11 bases between. This CDR3 region has 15 residues. Germline V gene data show CDR1 as SGHNT and CDR2 as YYREEE (reference sequence). For the CDR3, the DNA is TGTGCCAGCAGCTCGGACGGGAAAAACACCGGGGAGCTGTTTTTT. Translation: CASSSDGKNTGELFF.

The chain employs TRBV27 and TRBJ2-1; 7 nucleotides line up with TRBD2. The V gene's germline CDR1 is MNHEY and CDR2 SMNVEV (reference sequence). Trimming removed 7 bases from V and 0 bases from J; junction bases left unmatched: 9. The CDR3 totals 16 residues. The CDR3 DNA reads TGTGCCAGCACTGCCCCCCGGACTAGCTCCTACAATGAGCAGTTCTTC. Encoded protein: CASTAPRTSSYNEQFF.

A single count supports this clone. The J gene is TRBJ2-5, the V gene TRBV6-1; 11 positions match TRBD1. Germline V gene data show CDR1 as MNHNS and CDR2 as SASEGT. This CDR3 has 14 amino acids. Trimming cost V 6 bases and J 5 bases; bases outside gene matches: 5. CDR3: CASRDRGPGETQYF. CDR3 in DNA: TGTGCCAGCAGGGACAGGGGGCCGGGGGAGACCCAGTACTTC.

The chain employs TRBV5-1 and TRBJ2-7, with 8 bases aligning to TRBD1. This CDR3 is 14 amino acids long. The J segment lost 4 bases and the V segment lost 5 bases, leaving 8 bases of the junction unmatched. The germline V gene encodes CDR1 SGHRS and CDR2 YFSETQ. The CDR3 DNA reads TGCGCCAGCAGTAAAGGACAGGGACGATACGAGCAGTACTTC. Translation: CASSKGQGRYEQYF.

This clone was seen once. The chain employs TRBV6-5 and TRBJ2-3; TRBD2 matches 7 bases. The germline gives CDR1 MNHEY, CDR2 SVGAGI. CDR3 length: 12 amino acids. V lost 0 bases and J lost 11; bases outside the gene matches: 2. The CDR3 loop reads CASSYSGLEQYF. As DNA, the CDR3 is TGTGCCAGCAGTTACTCAGGACTAGAGCAGTATTTT.

The V call is TRBV11-2, the J call TRBJ1-1, with a tentative D call TRBD1 (5 bases). Trimming removed 8 bases at V and 1 base at J, with 11 bases between. There are 13 residues in the CDR3. CDR1 is SGHAT and CDR2 is FQNNGV in the germline V gene. CDR3 nucleotides: TGTGCCAGCGGGACTGACAGGAACACTGAAGCTTTCTTT. Protein product: CASGTDRNTEAFF.

The chain links TRBV7-9 to TRBJ2-5; 9 positions match TRBD2. The ends lost 5 bases at V and 4 bases at J; junction bases unmatched: 11. This CDR3 region has 16 residues. Germline V lookup: CDR1 SEHNR, CDR2 FQNEAQ (reference sequence). CDR3 sequence: CASSPWALAGIETQYF. The CDR3 DNA follows: TGTGCCAGCAGCCCCTGGGCGCTAGCGGGAATAGAGACCCAGTACTTC. The variable domain in full, with the rest retrieved from reference TRBV7-9 and TRBJ2-5, is DTGVSQNPRHKITKRGQNVTFRCDPISEHNRLYWYRQTLGQGPEFLTYFQNEAQLEKSRLLSDRFSAERPKGSFSTLEIQRTEQGDSAMYLCASSPWALAGIETQYFGPGTRLLVL.

The chain links TRBV5-1 to TRBJ1-5; 8 bases align to TRBD1. J was trimmed by 4 bases and V by 4 bases; bases with no gene match: 7. Germline loops: CDR1 SGHRS, CDR2 YFSETQ. The length of the CDR3 is 15 residues. The CDR3 region has the DNA TGCGCCAGCAGCCTGACAGGGGACGGGAATCAGCCCCAGCATTTT. The encoded protein is CASSLTGDGNQPQHF. The entire variable domain, with the rest obtained from reference TRBV5-1 and TRBJ1-5, is as follows: KAGVTQTPRYLIKTRGQQVTLSCSPISGHRSVSWYQQTPGQGLQFLFEYFSETQRNKGNFPGRFSGRQFSNSRSEMNVSTLELGDSALYLCASSLTGDGNQPQHFGDGTRLSIL.

This clone was seen a single time. The V and J genes are TRBV7-9 and TRBJ2-3, with D possibly matching TRBD2 (6 bases). The CDR3 is 16 residues long. The germline CDR1 and CDR2 sequences are SEHNR and FQNEAQ (reference sequence). Between the trimmed V and J ends, which lost 4 bases and 0 bases, there was a span of 14 bases. CDR3 DNA: TGTGCCAGCAGCTCCATGTTAAGCGGGAGCACAGATACGCAGTATTTT. Protein sequence: CASSSMLSGSTDTQYF.

DNA for the CDR3: TGTGCCAGCAGTTCGCAGATTACCTCTGGAAACACCATATATTTT. Translation: CASSSQITSGNTIYF. This chain uses TRBV25-1 with TRBJ1-3; no clear D. V dropped 5 bases and J dropped 0 bases, with 11 bases sitting between them. Germline lookup yields CDR1 MGHDK and CDR2 SYGVNS. The CDR3 is 15 amino acids. The full variable domain, its missing parts supplied by reference TRBV25-1 and TRBJ1-3, is EADIYQTPRYLVIGTGKKITLECSQTMGHDKMYWYQQDPGMELHLIHYSYGVNSTEKGDLSSESTVSRIRTEHFPLTLESARPSHTSQYLCASSSQITSGNTIYFGEGSWLTVV.

The chain links TRBV28 to TRBJ1-4, with D unresolved. Trimming removed 6 bases at V and 6 bases at J, with 11 bases between. CDR3 length: 13 residues. Germline V gene data show CDR1 as MDHEN and CDR2 as SYDVKM. CDR3 DNA: TGTGCCAGCAGGCGGAACAACGATGAAAAACTGTTTTTT. Translating gives CASRRNNDEKLFF. Full variable domain (missing parts from reference TRBV28 and TRBJ1-4): DVKVTQSSRYLVKRTGEKVFLECVQDMDHENMFWYRQDPGLGLRLIYFSYDVKMKEKGDIPEGYSVSREKKERFSLILESASTNQTSMYLCASRRNNDEKLFFGSGTQLSVL.

The V call is TRBV27, the J call TRBJ2-7; 9 bases fit TRBD1. CDR3 size: 14 residues. The ends lost 3 bases at V and 12 bases at J; junction bases unmatched: 12. The V gene's germline CDR1 is MNHEY and CDR2 SMNVEV (reference sequence). CDR3 coding DNA: TGTGCCAGCAGTTTTGGTTCGGGACAGGGCCCCATGTACTTC. Its translation is CASSFGSGQGPMYF.

The V gene is TRBV11-1, the J gene TRBJ2-2; 13 bases fit TRBD2. CDR3 length: 17 residues. Germline V gives CDR1 SGHAT, CDR2 FQDESV (reference sequence). The J segment lost 4 bases and the V segment lost 1 base, leaving 3 bases of the junction unmatched. CDR3 DNA sequence: TGTGCCAGCAGCTTAGGGACTAGCGGGAGTGGCACCGGGGAGCTGTTTTTT. Protein sequence: CASSLGTSGSGTGELFF.

The CDR3, as DNA: TGTGCCACCAGCAGAGGGGGTTGGGAGACGGAGTTCTTC. It is translated as CATSRGGWETEFF. The chain recombines TRBV15 with TRBJ2-1, with D tentatively TRBD2 (5 bases). V was cut by 1 base and J by 14 bases, with 15 bases left in between. The CDR3 spans 13 residues. CDR1 is LNHNV, CDR2 YYDKDF, per germline (reference sequence).

V gene TRBV7-3 combines with J gene TRBJ2-7; D is possibly TRBD1 (5 bases). Germline CDR1 reads SGHTA; CDR2 reads FQGTGA. The CDR3 extends over 18 amino acids. V was pared by 5 bases and J by 3 bases, with 26 bases between. DNA of the CDR3: TGTGCCAGCAGCACAGGACGGGTTTTACGGAACCTCAGCTACGAGCAGTACTTC. Translated, it gives CASSTGRVLRNLSYEQYF.

This rearrangement joins TRBV5-6 to TRBJ2-4; D not certain. Trimming removed 0 bases from V and 2 bases from J, with 9 bases in between. CDR3 length equals 15 residues. The germline gives CDR1 SGHDT, CDR2 YYEEEE. The chain's CDR3 is CASSLAGRSKNIQYF. The CDR3 DNA sequence: TGTGCCAGCAGCTTGGCAGGCAGGTCCAAAAACATTCAGTACTTC. The full variable domain, its missing parts supplied by reference TRBV5-6 and TRBJ2-4, is DAGVTQSPTHLIKTRGQQVTLRCSPKSGHDTVSWYQQALGQGPQFIFQYYEEEERQRGNFPDRFSGHQFPNYSSELNVNALLLGDSALYLCASSLAGRSKNIQYFGAGTRLSVL.

The chain has TRBV4-1 and TRBJ2-7; 7 nucleotides match TRBD2. V shed 4 bases, J shed 4 bases, and the junction held 7 bases outside the gene matches. The CDR3 loop spans 14 amino acids. Germline V gives CDR1 MGHRA, CDR2 YSYEKL. This CDR3 reads CASSLRTSSYEQYF. The CDR3 coding sequence is TGCGCCAGCAGCCTTAGGACTAGTTCGTACGAGCAGTACTTC.

This chain joins TRBV6-6 and TRBJ2-7; 7 bases align to TRBD1. J gave up 7 bases and V 5 bases, and 11 bases lay outside the gene matches. The germline gives CDR1 MNHNY, CDR2 SVGAGI (reference sequence). This CDR3 region has 14 residues. The CDR3 reads CASSQTGDPGEQYF. CDR3 sequence (DNA): TGTGCCAGCAGTCAAACAGGGGACCCCGGGGAGCAGTACTTC.

V is TRBV5-6 and J is TRBJ1-3, with D possibly TRBD1 on 6 matching bases. The CDR3 runs to 16 residues. CDR1 is SGHDT, CDR2 YYEEEE, per germline. Trimming took 4 bases from V and 7 from J, leaving 21 bases between them. The CDR3: CASSNYRATLGNTIYF. CDR3 DNA: TGTGCCAGCAGCAACTACAGGGCGACACTTGGGAACACCATATATTTT.

This sequence joins TRBV13 and TRBJ2-1; 7 bases match TRBD2. CDR3 size: 15 residues. CDR1 PRHDT and CDR2 FYEKMQ come from the germline V gene (reference sequence). The V and J ends lost 5 bases and 0 bases, in that order; junction bases with no gene match: 4. CDR3 DNA: TGTGCCAGCAGCCCCGGGGAGGGCTCCTACAATGAGCAGTTCTTC. Protein product: CASSPGEGSYNEQFF.